This TCR beta chain was retrieved from a study of blood T cell repertoires in COVID-19. Whole-study context: The United States, Italy and Spain supplied acute and convalescent COVID-19 samples. The analysed material was cDNA or gDNA that came from T cells, B-cell-depleted T cells, or PBMCs.

Authors' analysis steps: Using reference gene primer amplification, nucleated cell counts were estimated. Libraries were prepared by immunoSEQ multiplex PCR; TCRdb keeps only in-frame clonotypes and omits some of them. The DNA gave D and trimming, while V, J and clone size come from that table. Here the sample spans approximately 280,000 clones, roughly 89% being singletons. The CDR3 covers 15 residues. Germline CDR1 reads SGHDT; CDR2 reads YYEEEE. Between the trimmed V and J ends, which lost 0 bases and 2 bases, there was a span of 12 bases. The receptor was derived from a man aged 35-49 years with acute or convalescent COVID-19. The V call is TRBV5-6, the J call TRBJ2-7, with a tentative D call TRBD1 (5 bases). Material: peripheral blood. CDR3 nucleotide sequence: TGTGCCAGCAGCTTGGAACCGCAGGGCCCCTACGAGCAGTACTTC. This gives the protein CASSLEPQGPYEQYF.